This T cell receptor (beta chain) derives from a study of patients with pleural tuberculosis. TCRdb reprocessed the reads with MiXCR, giving one entry per CDR3 protein. The data hold around 54,000 distinct CDR3 sequences, with 7.3% observed a single time. This CDR3 is built from 12 residues. The germline V and J ends were trimmed by 3 bases and 8 bases, with 8 bases remaining between them. This clonotype was detected many times. The clonotype comes from a human donor with pleural tuberculosis. V is TRBV12-3 or TRBV12-4 and J is TRBJ2-1, with D uncertain. The CDR3 DNA follows: TGTGCCAGCAGTTTCGCGTTGGATGAGCAGTTCTTC. The encoded protein is CASSFALDEQFF.